This TCR beta chain was identified during a study of brain T cells in children with intractable seizures. Study-level points and caveats: Pre-surgery blood may have been undersampled, hiding some clones. Patients' HCMV serostatus was unknown; virus specificity rests on CDR3 similarity alone.

With respect to this clone: The antigen is undetermined.

V gave up 1 base and J gave up 4 bases, with 14 bases separating them. Per germline, CDR1 ENHRY and CDR2 SYGVKD. The CDR3 extends over 16 amino acids. Time point indicated: blood from clinic visit 5 months post-surgery; TSC patient then seizure free. Surgery cases with the highest brain T cell transcript signatures were chosen for sequencing. At least one anti-epileptic drug was given before surgery. The method was immunoSEQ multiplex PCR; TCRdb's version includes in-frame clones alone and lacks a portion of them. The data show 300,000 to 400,000 clones, 93% seen once. V is TRBV10-3 and J is TRBJ2-1, with a tentative D call TRBD2 (6 bases). The sequence was collected from a boy younger than two with tuberous sclerosis and intractable seizures. The sequencing here drew on peripheral blood, taken approximately 5 months after surgery. The CDR3 protein is CAISEYGGLEYNEQFF. Written as DNA, the CDR3 is TGTGCCATCAGTGAGTATGGGGGACTGGAATACAATGAGCAGTTCTTC.